The 7 T cell receptor beta chains reported below all come from one sample, sequenced in a study of beta chain features in type 1 diabetes. Their recognized antigens are unknown. Isolated RNA was reverse transcribed in full, so expressed TCRB transcripts were sequenced. TCRdb's copy holds only in-frame clones and misses some; the assay was immunoSEQ multiplex PCR. The sample contains some 330,000 clones, over 9.5% of which appear only once. Study-wide points: All four CD4+ subsets from Type 1 diabetes patients carried moderately but significantly shorter TCRB CDR3s.

Sequencing was done on a sample of naive CD4+ T cells from blood. The receptors shown here come from a woman aged 18-29 years with type 1 diabetes.

This chain joins TRBV7-9 and TRBJ2-7, with D perhaps TRBD1 (6 bases). The V end was cut by 2 bases, the J end by 2 bases, with 13 bases between. The germline CDR1 and CDR2 sequences are SEHNR and FQNEAQ (reference sequence). The CDR3 runs to 15 residues. The CDR3 DNA reads TGTGCCAGCAGCTTATTGGGGGCCAGACCCTACGAGCAGTACTTC. Translated: CASSLLGARPYEQYF.

The V gene is TRBV7-2, the J gene TRBJ1-2; D unresolved. The CDR3 is 17 residues long. V shed 1 base and J shed 0 bases, with 15 bases lying between them. Germline V gives CDR1 SGHTA, CDR2 FQGNSA. This chain's CDR3 is CASSLELGREANYGYTF. CDR3 in DNA: TGTGCCAGCAGCTTAGAATTGGGCCGGGAAGCTAACTATGGCTACACCTTC.

This chain joins TRBV6-6 and TRBJ2-1; D is perhaps TRBD2 (5 bases). Germline-derived CDR1 and CDR2 are MNHNY and SVGAGI (reference sequence). The CDR3 runs 14 residues. Deletions cut 5 bases from V and 3 bases from J, with 11 bases between. This CDR3 reads CASSQEASYNEQFF. CDR3 DNA: TGTGCCAGCAGTCAGGAGGCCAGCTACAATGAGCAGTTCTTC.

A few counts support this clone. The chain uses TRBV11-2 and TRBJ2-1; the match to TRBD2 covers 8 bases. V dropped 1 base and J dropped 8; count of bases not matched to a gene: 13. The CDR3 has 17 residues. Germline V gene sequence: CDR1 SGHAT, CDR2 FQNNGV. The DNA for the CDR3 is TGTGCCAGCAGCTTAGTATTTGGGGGTAGCGGGGTCTATGAGCAGTTCTTC. Encoded protein: CASSLVFGGSGVYEQFF. Complete variable domain (other parts from reference TRBV11-2 and TRBJ2-1): EAGVAQSPRYKIIEKRQSVAFWCNPISGHATLYWYQQILGQGPKLLIQFQNNGVVDDSQLPKDRFSAERLKGVDSTLKIQPAKLEDSAVYLCASSLVFGGSGVYEQFFGPGTRLTVL.

The rearrangement links TRBV28 to TRBJ1-4; D gene uncertain. The CDR3 covers 12 residues. Trimming removed 5 bases at V and 5 bases at J, with 6 bases between. Per germline, CDR1 MDHEN and CDR2 SYDVKM. This CDR3 is CASSVQNEKLFF. In DNA form, the CDR3 reads TGTGCCAGCAGTGTTCAGAATGAAAAACTGTTTTTT.

The chain has TRBV28 and TRBJ2-7; D is unresolved. V dropped 6 bases and J dropped 2 bases, with 11 bases sitting between them. Germline CDR1 and CDR2: MDHEN and SYDVKM. The CDR3 is 13 amino acids. As DNA, the CDR3 is TGTGCCAGCAGCGTCAGGATCCCCTACGAGCAGTACTTC. This codes for CASSVRIPYEQYF.

This chain connects TRBV25-1 to TRBJ1-3; tentative D call: TRBD1 (6 bases). The V gene's germline CDR1 is MGHDK and CDR2 SYGVNS. Trimming removed 6 bases from V and 2 bases from J, with 14 bases in between. CDR3 length equals 15 residues. CDR3 bases: TGTGCCAGCAGAGAGACCGGGACAACTGGAAACACCATATATTTT. Translated: CASRETGTTGNTIYF.